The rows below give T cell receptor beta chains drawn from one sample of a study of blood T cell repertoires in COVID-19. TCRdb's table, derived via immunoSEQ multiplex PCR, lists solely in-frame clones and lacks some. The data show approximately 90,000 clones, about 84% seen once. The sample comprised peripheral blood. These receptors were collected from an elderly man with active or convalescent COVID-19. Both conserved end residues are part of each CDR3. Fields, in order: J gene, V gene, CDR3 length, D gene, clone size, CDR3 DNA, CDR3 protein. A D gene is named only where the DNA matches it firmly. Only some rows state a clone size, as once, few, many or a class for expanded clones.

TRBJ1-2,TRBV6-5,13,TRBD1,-,TGTGCCAGCAGTCAGACAGGGGGTCTTGGCTACACCTTC,CASSQTGGLGYTF
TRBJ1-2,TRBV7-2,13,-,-,TGTGCCAGCAGCTTACGGGAAAACTATGGCTACACCTTC,CASSLRENYGYTF
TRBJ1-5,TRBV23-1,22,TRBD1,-,TGCGCCAGCAGTCAACCGGAACGGGACAGCCCTTCATCCGGGAGTAGCAATCAGCCCCAGCATTTT,CASSQPERDSPSSGSSNQPQHF
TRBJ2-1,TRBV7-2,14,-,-,TGTGCCAGCAGCCCTCCAGACAGCGACAATGAGCAGTTCTTC,CASSPPDSDNEQFF
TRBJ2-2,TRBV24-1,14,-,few,TGTGCCACCAGTGATCTCGTGAACACCGGGGAGCTGTTTTTT,CATSDLVNTGELFF
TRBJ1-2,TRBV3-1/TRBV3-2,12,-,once,TGTGCCAGCAGCGGTGACAGGAACGGCTACACCTTC,CASSGDRNGYTF
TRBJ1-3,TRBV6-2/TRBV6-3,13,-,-,TGTGCCAGCAGTTCAGGGTGGGGAAACACCATATATTTT,CASSSGWGNTIYF
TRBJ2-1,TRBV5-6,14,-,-,TGTGCCAGCAGCTTGCCAGGGCCGGCCGGTGAGCAGTTCTTC,CASSLPGPAGEQFF
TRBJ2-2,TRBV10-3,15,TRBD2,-,TGTGCCTCCGAGGCGGGGGGGCTCTCTGGCGGGGAGCTGTTTTTT,CASEAGGLSGGELFF
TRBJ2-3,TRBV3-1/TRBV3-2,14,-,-,TGTGCCAGCAGCCTCGGACAGCTGGCAGATACGCAGTATTTT,CASSLGQLADTQYF
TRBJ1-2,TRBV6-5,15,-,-,TGTGCCAGCAGCCCCAGCTGGGCCAGAAACTATGGCTACACCTTC,CASSPSWARNYGYTF
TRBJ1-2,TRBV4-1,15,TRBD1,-,TGCGCCAGCAGCCAAGCGACAGGGCTCAACTATGGCTACACCTTC,CASSQATGLNYGYTF
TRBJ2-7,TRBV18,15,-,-,TGTGCCAGCTCACCAAGACAGGACCCCTCCTACGAGCAGTACTTC,CASSPRQDPSYEQYF
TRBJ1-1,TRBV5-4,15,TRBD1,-,TGTGCCAGCAGCACAAGACAGGGTTTGAACACTGAAGCTTTCTTT,CASSTRQGLNTEAFF
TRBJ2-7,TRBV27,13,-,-,TGTGCCAGCAGTTTTGGGCTTATGTACGAGCAGTACTTC,CASSFGLMYEQYF
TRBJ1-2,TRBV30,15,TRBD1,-,TGTGCCTGGAGTGGGGGGACAGGGGGCGCGTATGGCTACACCTTC,CAWSGGTGGAYGYTF
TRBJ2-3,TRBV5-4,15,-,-,TGTGCCAGCAGCTTGGGGGCGGGGGCGCCGGATACGCAGTATTTT,CASSLGAGAPDTQYF
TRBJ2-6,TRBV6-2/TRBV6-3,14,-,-,TGTGCCAGCAGTGCAGGTGCCGGGGCCAACGTCCTGACTTTC,CASSAGAGANVLTF
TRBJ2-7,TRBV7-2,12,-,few,TGTGCCAGCAGCTTAGCGGAGAACGAGCAGTACTTC,CASSLAENEQYF
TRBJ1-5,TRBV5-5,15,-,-,TGTGCCAGCAGCTTTAAGGGGGGGGACAATCAGCCCCAGCATTTT,CASSFKGGDNQPQHF
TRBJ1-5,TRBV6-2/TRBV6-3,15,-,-,TGTGCCAGCAGTCCACAGGGTCTGGGAAATCAGCCCCAGCATTTT,CASSPQGLGNQPQHF
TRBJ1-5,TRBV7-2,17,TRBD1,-,TGTGCCAGCAGCCCGGGACAGGGGCTTTATAGCAATCAGCCCCAGCATTTT,CASSPGQGLYSNQPQHF
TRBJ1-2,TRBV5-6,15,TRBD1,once,TGTGCCAGCAGCCCCGGGGACAGGGACAACTATGGCTACACCTTC,CASSPGDRDNYGYTF
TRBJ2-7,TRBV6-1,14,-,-,TGTGCCAGCAGTGAAGGCGTACGAGGGAACGAGCAGTACTTC,CASSEGVRGNEQYF
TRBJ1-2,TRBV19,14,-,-,TGTGCCAGTAGGCGAACAGGTCTGGAGTATGGCTACACCTTC,CASRRTGLEYGYTF
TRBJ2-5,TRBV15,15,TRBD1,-,TGTGCCACCAGCATACTACAGGGGGCGGTGGAGACCCAGTACTTC,CATSILQGAVETQYF
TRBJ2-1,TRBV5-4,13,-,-,TGTGCCAGCAGCTTGAGAGGGGGCAATGAGCAGTTCTTC,CASSLRGGNEQFF
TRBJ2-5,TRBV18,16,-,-,TGTGCCAGCTCACCACCGGCGGCGGGGAAACAAGAGACCCAGTACTTC,CASSPPAAGKQETQYF
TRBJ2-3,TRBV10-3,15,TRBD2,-,TGTGCCATCGGGCGGACTAGCGGGGGAATGGATACGCAGTATTTT,CAIGRTSGGMDTQYF
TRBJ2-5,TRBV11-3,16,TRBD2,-,TGTGCCAGCAGCCAGAGGGCTAGCGGGGGTCAAGAGACCCAGTACTTC,CASSQRASGGQETQYF
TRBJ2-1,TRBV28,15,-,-,TGTGCCAGCAGCCCTTACGGGTCCCCAAACAATGAGCAGTTCTTC,CASSPYGSPNNEQFF
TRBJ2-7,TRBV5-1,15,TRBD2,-,TGCGCCAGCACCGATACAGGACTAGCGGGGGGTGAGCAGTACTTC,CASTDTGLAGGEQYF
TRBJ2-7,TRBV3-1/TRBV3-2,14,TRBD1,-,TGTGCCAGCAGCCCGACAGGGGGCCCCTACGAGCAGTACTTC,CASSPTGGPYEQYF
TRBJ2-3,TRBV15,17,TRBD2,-,TGTGCCACCAGCAGAGATCGAGTAGCGGGGGGCCTAGACACGCAGTATTTT,CATSRDRVAGGLDTQYF
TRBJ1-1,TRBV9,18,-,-,TGTGCCAGCAGCCCCCGGCTTCAGCGGATGGCCATCAACACTGAAGCTTTCTTT,CASSPRLQRMAINTEAFF
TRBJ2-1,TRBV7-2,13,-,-,TGTGCCAGCAGCTTTGACACAAACAATGAGCAGTTCTTC,CASSFDTNNEQFF
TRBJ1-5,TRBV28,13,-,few,TGTGCCAGCATCCCTGGGGCTGGTCAGCCCCAGCATTTT,CASIPGAGQPQHF
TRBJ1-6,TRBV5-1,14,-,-,TGCGCCAGCAGCGTAGGGGGTGGGAATTCACCCCTCCACTTT,CASSVGGGNSPLHF
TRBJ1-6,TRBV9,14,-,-,TGTGCCAGCAGCGTTTGGGGCACGAATTCACCCCTCCACTTT,CASSVWGTNSPLHF
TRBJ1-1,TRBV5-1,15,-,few,TGCGCCAGCAGCTCCGAGGGGCAGGGGCTCGCTGAAGCTTTCTTT,CASSSEGQGLAEAFF
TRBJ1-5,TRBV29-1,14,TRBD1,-,TGCAGCGTTGGTTATAACAGGGGAGATCAGCCCCAGCATTTT,CSVGYNRGDQPQHF
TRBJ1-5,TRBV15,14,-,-,TGTGCCACCAGCAGAGCGAGAAGCAATCAGCCCCAGCATTTT,CATSRARSNQPQHF